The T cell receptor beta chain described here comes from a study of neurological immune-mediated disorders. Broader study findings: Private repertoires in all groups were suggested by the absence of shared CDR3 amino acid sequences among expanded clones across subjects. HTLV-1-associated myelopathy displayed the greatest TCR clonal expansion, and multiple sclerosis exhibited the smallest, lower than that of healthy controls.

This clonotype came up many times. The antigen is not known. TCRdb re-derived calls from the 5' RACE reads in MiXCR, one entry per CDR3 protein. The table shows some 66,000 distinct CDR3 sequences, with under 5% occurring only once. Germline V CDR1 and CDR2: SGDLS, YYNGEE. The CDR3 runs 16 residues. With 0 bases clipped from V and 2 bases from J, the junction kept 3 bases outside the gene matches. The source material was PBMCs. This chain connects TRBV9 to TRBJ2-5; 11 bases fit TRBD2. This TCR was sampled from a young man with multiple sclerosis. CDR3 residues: CASSVVAGGQQETQYF. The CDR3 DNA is TGTGCCAGCAGCGTAGTAGCGGGGGGGCAGCAAGAGACCCAGTACTTC.